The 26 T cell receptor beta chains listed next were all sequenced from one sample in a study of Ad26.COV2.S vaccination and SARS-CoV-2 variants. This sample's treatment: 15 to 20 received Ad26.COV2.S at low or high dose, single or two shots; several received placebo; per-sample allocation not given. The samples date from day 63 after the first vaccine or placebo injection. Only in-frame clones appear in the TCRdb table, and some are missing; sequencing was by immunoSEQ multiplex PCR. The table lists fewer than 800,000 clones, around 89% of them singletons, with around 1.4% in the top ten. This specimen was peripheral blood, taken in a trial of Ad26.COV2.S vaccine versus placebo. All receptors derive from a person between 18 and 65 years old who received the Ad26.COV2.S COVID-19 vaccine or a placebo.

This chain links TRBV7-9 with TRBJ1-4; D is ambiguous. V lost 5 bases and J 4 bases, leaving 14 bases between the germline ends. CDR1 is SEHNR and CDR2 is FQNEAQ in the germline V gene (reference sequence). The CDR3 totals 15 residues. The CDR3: CASSPRHANNEKLFF. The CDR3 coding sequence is TGTGCCAGCAGCCCCCGCCACGCCAATAATGAAAAACTGTTTTTT.

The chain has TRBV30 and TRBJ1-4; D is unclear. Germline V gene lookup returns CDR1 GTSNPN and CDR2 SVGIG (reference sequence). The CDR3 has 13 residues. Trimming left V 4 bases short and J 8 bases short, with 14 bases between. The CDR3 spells CAWNLSLREKLFF. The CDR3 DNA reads TGTGCCTGGAATTTGAGTCTGCGGGAAAAACTGTTTTTT.

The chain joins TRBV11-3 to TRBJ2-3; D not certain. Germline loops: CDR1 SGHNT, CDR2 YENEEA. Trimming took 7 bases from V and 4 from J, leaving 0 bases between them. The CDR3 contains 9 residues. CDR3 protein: CASTDTQYF. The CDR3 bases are TGTGCCAGCACAGATACGCAGTATTTT.

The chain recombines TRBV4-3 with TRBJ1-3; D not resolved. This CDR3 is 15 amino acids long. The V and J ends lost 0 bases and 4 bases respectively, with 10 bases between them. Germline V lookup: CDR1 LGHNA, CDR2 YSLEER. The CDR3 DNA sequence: TGCGCCAGCAGCCAAGACCCCGGAGGGGGAAACACCATATATTTT. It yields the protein CASSQDPGGGNTIYF.

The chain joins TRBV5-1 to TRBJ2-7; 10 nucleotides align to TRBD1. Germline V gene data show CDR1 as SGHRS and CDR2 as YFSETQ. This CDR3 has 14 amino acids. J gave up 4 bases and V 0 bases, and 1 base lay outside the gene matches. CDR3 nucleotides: TGCGCCAGCAGCTTGGGGACAGGGGGATACGAGCAGTACTTC. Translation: CASSLGTGGYEQYF. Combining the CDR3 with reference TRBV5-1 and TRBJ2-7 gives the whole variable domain KAGVTQTPRYLIKTRGQQVTLSCSPISGHRSVSWYQQTPGQGLQFLFEYFSETQRNKGNFPGRFSGRQFSNSRSEMNVSTLELGDSALYLCASSLGTGGYEQYFGPGTRLTVT.

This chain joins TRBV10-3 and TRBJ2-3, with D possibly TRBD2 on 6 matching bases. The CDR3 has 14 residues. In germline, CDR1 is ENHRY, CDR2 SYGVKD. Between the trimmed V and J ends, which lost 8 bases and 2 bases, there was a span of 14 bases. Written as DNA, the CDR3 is TGTGCCATCCTTAATGGCGGGGACACAGATACGCAGTATTTT. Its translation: CAILNGGDTDTQYF.

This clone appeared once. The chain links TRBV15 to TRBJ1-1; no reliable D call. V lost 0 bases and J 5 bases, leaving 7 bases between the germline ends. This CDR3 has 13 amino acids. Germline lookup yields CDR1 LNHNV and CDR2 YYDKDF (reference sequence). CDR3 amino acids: CATSREGYTEAFF. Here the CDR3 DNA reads TGTGCCACCAGCAGAGAGGGATATACTGAAGCTTTCTTT. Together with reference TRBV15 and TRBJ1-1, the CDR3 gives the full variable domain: DAMVIQNPRYQVTQFGKPVTLSCSQTLNHNVMYWYQQKSSQAPKLLFHYYDKDFNNEADTPDNFQSRRPNTSFCFLDIRSPGLGDTAMYLCATSREGYTEAFFGQGTRLTVV.

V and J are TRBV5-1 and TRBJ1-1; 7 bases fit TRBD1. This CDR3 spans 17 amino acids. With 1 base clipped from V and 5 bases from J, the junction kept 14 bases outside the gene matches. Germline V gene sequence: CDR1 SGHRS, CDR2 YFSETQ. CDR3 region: CASSLRGGATRRTEAFF. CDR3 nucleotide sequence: TGCGCCAGCAGCTTGAGAGGGGGCGCAACCAGGAGAACTGAAGCTTTCTTT.

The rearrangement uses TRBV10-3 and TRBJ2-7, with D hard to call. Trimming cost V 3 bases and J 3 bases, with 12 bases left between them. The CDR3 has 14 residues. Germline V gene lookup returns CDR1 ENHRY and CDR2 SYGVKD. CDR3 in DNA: TGTGCCATCAGTGAAGTCAGGCGTGACTACGAGCAGTACTTC. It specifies CAISEVRRDYEQYF.

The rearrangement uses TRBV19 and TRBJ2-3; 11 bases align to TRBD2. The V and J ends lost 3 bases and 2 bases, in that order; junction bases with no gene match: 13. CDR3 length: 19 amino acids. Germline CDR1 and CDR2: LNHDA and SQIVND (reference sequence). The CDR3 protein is CASSIQPRTSGGVTDTQYF. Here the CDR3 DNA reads TGTGCCAGTAGTATCCAACCAAGAACTAGCGGGGGTGTCACAGATACGCAGTATTTT.

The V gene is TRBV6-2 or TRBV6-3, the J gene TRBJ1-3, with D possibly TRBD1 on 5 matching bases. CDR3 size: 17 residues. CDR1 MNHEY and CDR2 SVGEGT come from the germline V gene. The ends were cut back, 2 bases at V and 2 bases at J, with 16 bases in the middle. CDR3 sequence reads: CASSYRNYGAAGNTIYF. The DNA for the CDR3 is TGTGCCAGCAGTTACCGAAACTACGGGGCAGCTGGAAACACCATATATTTT.

CDR3 nucleotide sequence: TGTGCCAGCAGCCCGGACAGGACGAGCGGCGAGCAGTACTTC. This gives the protein CASSPDRTSGEQYF. This chain joins TRBV7-9 and TRBJ2-7, with 7 bases fitting TRBD1. Germline V CDR1 and CDR2: SEHNR, FQNEAQ (reference sequence). The length of the CDR3 is 14 residues. Trimming at V came to 5 bases and at J to 6 bases, leaving 10 bases not matched to a gene.

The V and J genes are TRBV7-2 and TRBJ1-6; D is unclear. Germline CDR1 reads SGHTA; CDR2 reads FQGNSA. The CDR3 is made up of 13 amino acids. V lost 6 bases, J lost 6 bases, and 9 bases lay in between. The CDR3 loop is CASRAGSNSPLHF. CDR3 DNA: TGTGCCAGCAGGGCCGGAAGTAATTCACCCCTCCACTTT.

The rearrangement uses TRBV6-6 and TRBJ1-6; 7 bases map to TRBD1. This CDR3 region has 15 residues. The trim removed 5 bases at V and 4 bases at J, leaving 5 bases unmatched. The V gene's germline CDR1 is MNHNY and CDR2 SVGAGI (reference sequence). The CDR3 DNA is TGTGCCAGCAGTCCCACGGGACAGTATAATTCACCCCTCCACTTT. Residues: CASSPTGQYNSPLHF.

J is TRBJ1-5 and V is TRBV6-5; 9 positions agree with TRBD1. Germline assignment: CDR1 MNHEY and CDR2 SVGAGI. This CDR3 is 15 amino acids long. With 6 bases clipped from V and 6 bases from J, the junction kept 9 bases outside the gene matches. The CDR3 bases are TGTGCCAGCAGGGCGACAGGGGGTGTCTCTCAGCCCCAGCATTTT. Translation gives CASRATGGVSQPQHF.

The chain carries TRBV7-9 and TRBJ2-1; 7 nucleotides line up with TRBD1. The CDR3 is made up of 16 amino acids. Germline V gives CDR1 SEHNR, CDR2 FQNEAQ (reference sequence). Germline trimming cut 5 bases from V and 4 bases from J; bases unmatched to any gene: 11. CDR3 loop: CASSARGTEWYNEQFF. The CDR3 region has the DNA TGTGCCAGCAGCGCGCGTGGGACAGAGTGGTACAATGAGCAGTTCTTC.

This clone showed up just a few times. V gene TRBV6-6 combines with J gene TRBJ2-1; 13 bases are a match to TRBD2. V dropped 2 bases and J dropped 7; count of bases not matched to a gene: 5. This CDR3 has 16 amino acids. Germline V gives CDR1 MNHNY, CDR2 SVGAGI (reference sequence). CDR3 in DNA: TGTGCCAGCAGTTACCAAACTAGCGGGAGGGTGAATGAGCAGTTCTTC. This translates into CASSYQTSGRVNEQFF.

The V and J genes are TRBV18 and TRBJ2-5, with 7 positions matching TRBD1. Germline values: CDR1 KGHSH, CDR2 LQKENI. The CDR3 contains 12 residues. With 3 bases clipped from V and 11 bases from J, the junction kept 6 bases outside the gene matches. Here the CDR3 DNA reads TGTGCCAGCTCACCCGGACAGGCGGTACAGTACTTC. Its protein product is CASSPGQAVQYF.

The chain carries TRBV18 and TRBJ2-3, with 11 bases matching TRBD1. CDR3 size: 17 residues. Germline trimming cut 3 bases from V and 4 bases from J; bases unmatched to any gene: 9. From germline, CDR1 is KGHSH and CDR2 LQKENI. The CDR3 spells CASSPFGTGGPADTQYF. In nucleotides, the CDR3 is TGTGCCAGCTCACCCTTCGGGACAGGGGGGCCCGCAGATACGCAGTATTTT.

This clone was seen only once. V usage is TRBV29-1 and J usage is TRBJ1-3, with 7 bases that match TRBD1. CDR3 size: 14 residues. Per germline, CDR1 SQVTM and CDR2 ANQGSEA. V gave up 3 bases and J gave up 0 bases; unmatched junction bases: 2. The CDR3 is CSVDSGGSGNTIYF. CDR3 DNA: TGCAGCGTTGATTCAGGGGGCTCTGGAAACACCATATATTTT.

CDR3: CASSVTGGAGEAFF. For the CDR3, the DNA is TGTGCCAGCAGCGTAACAGGGGGGGCCGGTGAAGCTTTCTTT. The V gene is TRBV9, the J gene TRBJ1-1; TRBD1 matches at 8 bases. The germline V gene encodes CDR1 SGDLS and CDR2 YYNGEE. The CDR3 totals 14 residues. V lost 1 base, J lost 7 bases, and 6 bases stayed unmatched.

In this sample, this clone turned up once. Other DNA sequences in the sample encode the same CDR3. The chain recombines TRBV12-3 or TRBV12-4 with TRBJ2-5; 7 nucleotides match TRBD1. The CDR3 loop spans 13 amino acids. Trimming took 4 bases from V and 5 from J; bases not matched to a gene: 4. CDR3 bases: TGTGCCAGCAGTTACAGGGGTGTGGAGACCCAGTACTTC. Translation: CASSYRGVETQYF.

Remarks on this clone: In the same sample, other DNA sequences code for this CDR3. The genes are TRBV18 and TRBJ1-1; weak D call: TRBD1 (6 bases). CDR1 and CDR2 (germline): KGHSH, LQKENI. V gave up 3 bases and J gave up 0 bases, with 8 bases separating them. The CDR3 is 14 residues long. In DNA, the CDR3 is TGTGCCAGCTCACCGACAGGTTTGAACACTGAAGCTTTCTTT. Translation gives CASSPTGLNTEAFF. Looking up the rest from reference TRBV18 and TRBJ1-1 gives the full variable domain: NAGVMQNPRHLVRRRGQEARLRCSPMKGHSHVYWYRQLPEEGLKFMVYLQKENIIDESGMPKERFSAEFPKEGPSILRIQQVVRGDSAAYFCASSPTGLNTEAFFGQGTRLTVV.

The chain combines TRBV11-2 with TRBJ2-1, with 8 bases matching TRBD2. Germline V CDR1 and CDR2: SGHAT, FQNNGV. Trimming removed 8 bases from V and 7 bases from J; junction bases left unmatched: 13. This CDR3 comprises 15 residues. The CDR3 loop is CASAYAGTRQNEQFF. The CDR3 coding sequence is TGTGCCAGCGCCTACGCCGGGACTAGACAGAATGAGCAGTTCTTC.

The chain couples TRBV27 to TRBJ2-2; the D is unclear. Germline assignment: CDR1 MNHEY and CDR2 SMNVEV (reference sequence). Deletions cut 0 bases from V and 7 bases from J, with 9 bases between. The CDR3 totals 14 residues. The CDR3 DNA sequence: TGTGCCAGCAGTTTATCGTGGTATTTCGGGGAGCTGTTTTTT. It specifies CASSLSWYFGELFF.

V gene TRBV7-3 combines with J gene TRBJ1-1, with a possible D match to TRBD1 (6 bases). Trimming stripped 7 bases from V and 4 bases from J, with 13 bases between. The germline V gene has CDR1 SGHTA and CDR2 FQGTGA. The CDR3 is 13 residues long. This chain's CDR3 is CASTSGGATEAFF. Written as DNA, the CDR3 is TGTGCCAGCACCTCCGGGGGGGCCACTGAAGCTTTCTTT.